Below are 21 T cell receptor beta chains sequenced from a single sample in a study of cytomegalovirus exposure and HLA in healthy donors (dated by TCRdb to about 2017). The library was made by the immunoSEQ multiplex PCR assay. The multiplex PCR relied on a mix of 60 forward primers for TCR Vbeta segments and 13 reverse primers for TCR Jbeta segments. TCRdb's version of the immuneACCESS table is confined to in-frame rearrangements and falls short of the full clone set. An unresolved V gene accounts for under half of the shortfall where checked; the remainder is of unknown origin. This sample has under 100,000 clones in its table, and about four fifths of those were observed once. The ten largest clones represent around 4.2% of the sample. Sequencing was performed on PBMCs. The receptors derive from a woman in her 70s in good health and CMV-seropositive.

The chain is built from TRBV5-1 and TRBJ2-3; 12 bases align to TRBD2. J was trimmed by 0 bases and V by 4 bases; bases with no gene match: 6. The CDR3 is 17 residues long. Germline V gene data show CDR1 as SGHRS and CDR2 as YFSETQ. CDR3 amino acids: CASSTGTSGSSTDTQYF. CDR3 bases: TGCGCCAGCAGCACCGGGACTAGCGGGTCTAGCACAGATACGCAGTATTTT.

The chain is built from TRBV15 and TRBJ2-7, with D perhaps matching TRBD1 (6 bases). V dropped 6 bases and J dropped 6 bases, with 21 bases sitting between them. Germline V gives CDR1 LNHNV, CDR2 YYDKDF (reference sequence). This CDR3 contains 15 residues. CDR3 amino acids: CATRYKQGRPSEQYF. CDR3 DNA: TGTGCCACCAGATACAAACAGGGACGACCGAGCGAGCAGTACTTC.

This chain uses TRBV2 with TRBJ1-6; D perhaps matches TRBD1 (5 bases). This CDR3 contains 14 residues. Trimming cost V 7 bases and J 7 bases, with 14 bases left between them. CDR1 is SNHLY and CDR2 is FYNNEI in the germline V gene. The CDR3 region has the DNA TGTGCCAGCATCGGGGGTCAGAGAAATTCACCCCTCCACTTT. This gives the protein CASIGGQRNSPLHF. The complete variable domain, with remaining parts taken from reference TRBV2 and TRBJ1-6, reads EPEVTQTPSHQVTQMGQEVILRCVPISNHLYFYWYRQILGQKVEFLVSFYNNEISEKSEIFDDQFSVERPDGSNFTLKIRSTKLEDSAMYFCASIGGQRNSPLHFGNGTRLTVT.

The chain couples TRBV15 to TRBJ1-1; the D gene is possibly TRBD1 (6 bases). Germline CDR1 and CDR2: LNHNV and YYDKDF (reference sequence). This CDR3 region has 12 residues. Trimming stripped 4 bases from V and 8 bases from J, with 11 bases between. The CDR3 sequence is CATSTRDREAFF. CDR3 DNA: TGTGCCACCAGCACCAGAGACAGGGAAGCTTTCTTT. Together with reference TRBV15 and TRBJ1-1, the CDR3 gives the full variable domain: DAMVIQNPRYQVTQFGKPVTLSCSQTLNHNVMYWYQQKSSQAPKLLFHYYDKDFNNEADTPDNFQSRRPNTSFCFLDIRSPGLGDTAMYLCATSTRDREAFFGQGTRLTVV.

This clone has just one count. This CDR3 is also generated by other DNA sequences in the sample. This chain uses TRBV7-2 with TRBJ2-7; D is possibly TRBD2 (5 bases). Per germline, CDR1 SGHTA and CDR2 FQGNSA. V was shortened by 1 base and J by 6 bases, with 7 bases between the two germline ends. CDR3 size: 12 residues. This CDR3 is CASSLGGGEQYF. The DNA of the CDR3 is TGTGCCAGCAGCTTAGGAGGAGGCGAGCAGTACTTC.

V is TRBV29-1 and J is TRBJ2-7, with 9 bases identical to TRBD1. Per germline, CDR1 SQVTM and CDR2 ANQGSEA. This CDR3 spans 14 amino acids. The trim removed 6 bases at V and 6 bases at J, leaving 12 bases unmatched. The CDR3: CSVATGGGRSEQYF. CDR3 sequence (DNA): TGCAGCGTCGCAACAGGGGGCGGTAGGAGCGAGCAGTACTTC.

This chain connects TRBV5-1 to TRBJ2-3; 15 bases line up with TRBD2. Per the germline V gene, CDR1 is SGHRS and CDR2 is YFSETQ. V shed 5 bases, J shed 0 bases, and the junction held 13 bases outside the gene matches. This CDR3 has 20 amino acids. The CDR3 region is CASSAGTSGRRPASTDTQYF. CDR3 sequence (DNA): TGCGCCAGCAGTGCCGGGACTAGCGGGAGGAGACCAGCTAGCACAGATACGCAGTATTTT.

Written as DNA, the CDR3 is TGCGCCAGCAGCTGGGGCCGGGTAGGGTGGGGAAATGAAAAACTGTTTTTT. This sequence encodes CASSWGRVGWGNEKLFF. The chain couples TRBV5-1 to TRBJ1-4; D might be TRBD1 (5 bases). Germline-derived CDR1 and CDR2 are SGHRS and YFSETQ. The CDR3 extends over 17 amino acids. The V gene lost 3 bases and the J gene lost 5 bases, with 20 bases spanning the gap.

The chain links TRBV18 to TRBJ2-5; TRBD1 aligns across 9 bases. J gave up 5 bases and V 6 bases, and 10 bases lay outside the gene matches. CDR1 KGHSH and CDR2 LQKENI come from the germline V gene. The CDR3 contains 15 residues. The chain's CDR3 is CASSPNTGGWETQYF. As DNA, the CDR3 is TGTGCCAGCTCGCCTAATACAGGGGGCTGGGAGACCCAGTACTTC.

This clone was picked up one time. The chain uses TRBV11-2 and TRBJ1-1; TRBD1 aligns across 7 bases. Trimming at V came to 5 bases and at J to 2 bases, leaving 8 bases not matched to a gene. This CDR3 is 15 amino acids long. The germline gives CDR1 SGHAT, CDR2 FQNNGV. The DNA of the CDR3 is TGTGCCAGCAGCCCTTTGGACAGGACAAACACTGAAGCTTTCTTT. It specifies CASSPLDRTNTEAFF.

This clone has only one observation. The chain uses TRBV14 and TRBJ1-2; 8 positions agree with TRBD1. CDR3 length: 15 residues. Germline CDR1 is SGHDN and CDR2 is FVKESK. V lost 3 bases, J lost 3 bases, and 6 bases stayed unmatched. The CDR3 region has the DNA TGTGCCAGCAGCCAGACAGGGGCGCGAGACTATGGCTACACCTTC. This gives the protein CASSQTGARDYGYTF.

The chain uses TRBV13 and TRBJ1-1; a possible D gene is TRBD1 (5 bases). Germline lookup yields CDR1 PRHDT and CDR2 FYEKMQ (reference sequence). V gave up 5 bases and J gave up 1 base, with 14 bases separating them. The CDR3 length is 15 residues. The CDR3 loop is CASSPAGRTNTEAFF. The CDR3 region has the DNA TGTGCCAGCAGCCCCGCGGGACGGACGAACACTGAAGCTTTCTTT. Complete variable domain (other parts from reference TRBV13 and TRBJ1-1): AAGVIQSPRHLIKEKRETATLKCYPIPRHDTVYWYQQGPGQDPQFLISFYEKMQSDKGSIPDRFSAQQFSDYHSELNMSSLELGDSALYFCASSPAGRTNTEAFFGQGTRLTVV.

The J gene is TRBJ1-2, the V gene TRBV7-2; 7 bases are shared with TRBD1. The trim removed 2 bases at V and 0 bases at J, leaving 6 bases unmatched. CDR3 length: 16 amino acids. Germline CDR1 and CDR2: SGHTA and FQGNSA. CDR3 DNA: TGTGCCAGCAGCTTAAACGGACAGGTACCTAACTATGGCTACACCTTC. It encodes CASSLNGQVPNYGYTF. Based on the CDR3 plus reference TRBV7-2 and TRBJ1-2, the full variable domain is GAGVSQSPSNKVTEKGKDVELRCDPISGHTALYWYRQSLGQGLEFLIYFQGNSAPDKSGLPSDRFSAERTGGSVSTLTIQRTQQEDSAVYLCASSLNGQVPNYGYTFGSGTRLTVV.

V and J are TRBV28 and TRBJ2-7; no clear D gene. CDR1 is MDHEN and CDR2 is SYDVKM in the germline V gene. The V and J ends lost 1 base and 3 bases respectively, with 13 bases between them. The CDR3 runs 15 residues. This chain's CDR3 is CASSLYTNARYEQYF. The CDR3 coding sequence is TGTGCCAGCAGTTTATATACTAACGCCCGCTACGAGCAGTACTTC.

The J gene is TRBJ2-7, the V gene TRBV18; possible D gene TRBD1, 5 bases. Germline loops: CDR1 KGHSH, CDR2 LQKENI. The CDR3 totals 15 residues. V was cut by 3 bases and J by 5 bases, with 17 bases left in between. The CDR3 loop reads CASSPDQRGAHEQYF. The CDR3 nucleotides read TGTGCCAGCTCACCTGACCAACGTGGGGCACACGAGCAGTACTTC.

In nucleotides, the CDR3 is TGTGCTAGTGGTTTCAGGGGTGACACTGAAGCTTTCTTT. The encoded protein is CASGFRGDTEAFF. V and J are TRBV12-5 and TRBJ1-1, with a possible D match to TRBD1 (6 bases). The CDR3 has 13 residues. V was pared by 3 bases and J by 3 bases, with 8 bases between. Germline CDR1 and CDR2: LGHNT and FRNRAP.

The sample holds one count of this clone. The gene calls are TRBV7-2 and TRBJ2-7, with TRBD1 identical over 7 bases. Germline V gene sequence: CDR1 SGHTA, CDR2 FQGNSA. CDR3 length: 15 residues. The junction had 8 bases not matched to a gene; V was cut back by 2 bases and J by 4 bases. This CDR3 reads CASSLSHRGRYEQYF. Here the CDR3 DNA reads TGTGCCAGCAGCTTATCTCACAGGGGAAGGTACGAGCAGTACTTC. Based on the CDR3 plus reference TRBV7-2 and TRBJ2-7, the full variable domain is GAGVSQSPSNKVTEKGKDVELRCDPISGHTALYWYRQSLGQGLEFLIYFQGNSAPDKSGLPSDRFSAERTGGSVSTLTIQRTQQEDSAVYLCASSLSHRGRYEQYFGPGTRLTVT.

The chain carries TRBV28 and TRBJ2-1, with 8 bases lining up with TRBD2. The trim removed 3 bases at V and 15 bases at J, leaving 22 bases unmatched. The CDR3 totals 17 residues. Per germline, CDR1 MDHEN and CDR2 SYDVKM. The CDR3 sequence: CASSFTGLGSGTSGPFF. The CDR3, as DNA: TGTGCCAGCAGTTTTACGGGATTGGGTAGCGGGACATCAGGGCCGTTCTTC.

This clone has more than one count but fewer than ten. J is TRBJ2-3 and V is TRBV9, with D maybe TRBD2 (6 bases). The CDR3 contains 17 residues. V gave up 0 bases and J gave up 2 bases, with 16 bases separating them. Germline V gene sequence: CDR1 SGDLS, CDR2 YYNGEE. The CDR3 reads CASSVDSSGLITDTQYF. The CDR3 DNA reads TGTGCCAGCAGCGTAGATTCTTCGGGACTCATCACAGATACGCAGTATTTT.

This chain uses TRBV10-1 with TRBJ2-5; 8 bases are a match to TRBD1. The tail of the sequence fits TRBJ2-7 better, so the J call may be wrong. Germline CDR1 and CDR2: WNHNN and SYGVQD (reference sequence). The CDR3 consists of 16 residues. DNA of the CDR3: TGCGCCAGCAGTGCCGAACGGGACAGGCCTTCCTACGAGCAGTACTTC. It encodes CASSAERDRPSYEQYF.

This clone was observed once. The chain combines TRBV2 with TRBJ2-1, with D possibly being TRBD2 (6 bases). V lost 1 base and J 8 bases, leaving 15 bases between the germline ends. From germline, CDR1 is SNHLY and CDR2 FYNNEI. The CDR3 length is 15 residues. CDR3 loop: CASSEVRAGPYEQFF. The CDR3 bases are TGTGCCAGCAGTGAAGTTAGGGCGGGACCCTATGAGCAGTTCTTC.